This is a list of T cell receptor beta chains from one sample in a study of cytomegalovirus exposure and HLA in healthy donors. TCRdb's copy holds only in-frame clones and misses some; the assay was immunoSEQ multiplex PCR. The sample shows some 45,000 clones, roughly 92% of them seen only once. The sequencing sample was made of PBMCs. Every receptor here comes from a man younger than 35 in good health and CMV-seronegative. CDR3s include the opening cysteine and the closing phenylalanine or tryptophan. Fields, in order: clone size, J gene, CDR3 length, V gene, D gene, CDR3 protein, CDR3 DNA. D genes are given only for firm matches. Not all rows give a size; the values are once, few, many and, for expanded clones, a class.

>.|TRBJ2-1|14|TRBV11-1|TRBD1
CASSSDRGPNEQFF
TGTGCCAGCAGCTCGGACAGGGGGCCCAATGAGCAGTTCTTC
>.|TRBJ2-2|15|TRBV7-3|TRBD2
CASSLYSGRAGELFF
TGTGCCAGCAGCTTATATAGCGGGAGAGCCGGGGAGCTGTTTTTT
>few|TRBJ2-5|14|TRBV5-6|.
CASSSLGLQETQYF
TGTGCCAGCAGCTCCTTGGGACTTCAAGAGACCCAGTACTTC
>.|TRBJ2-1|14|TRBV13|TRBD1
CASSSDRRIDEQFF
TGTGCCAGCAGCTCGGACAGGAGAATCGATGAGCAGTTCTTC
>.|TRBJ1-1|16|TRBV9|TRBD1
CASSVGPRGRGTEAFF
TGTGCCAGCAGCGTAGGACCCAGGGGGCGAGGCACTGAAGCTTTCTTT
>.|TRBJ1-3|16|TRBV4-1|.
CASSQVIGSSGNTIYF
TGCGCCAGCAGCCAAGTAATCGGGAGCTCTGGAAACACCATATATTTT
>.|TRBJ2-1|16|TRBV7-2|TRBD1
CASSLDTSRTGTEQFF
TGTGCCAGCAGCTTAGATACTTCGCGGACAGGTACTGAGCAGTTCTTC
>.|TRBJ2-5|13|TRBV4-1|TRBD1
CASSLDREETQYF
TGCGCCAGCAGCCTCGACAGGGAGGAGACCCAGTACTTC
>.|TRBJ2-3|14|TRBV6-4|TRBD2
CASSAGGSTDTQYF
TGTGCCAGCAGTGCGGGGGGTAGCACAGATACGCAGTATTTT
>.|TRBJ2-1|16|TRBV13|TRBD2
CASSLGSGGWVNEQFF
TGTGCCAGCAGCTTAGGTAGCGGGGGGTGGGTGAATGAGCAGTTCTTC
>.|TRBJ2-3|17|TRBV5-4|TRBD1
CASSLGTGLGFLQTQYF
TGTGCCAGCAGCTTGGGGACAGGGTTAGGGTTTCTGCAAACGCAGTATTTT
>once|TRBJ1-1|16|TRBV18|TRBD1
CASLESGQGAGTEAFF
TGTGCCAGCCTAGAATCGGGACAGGGGGCTGGAACTGAAGCTTTCTTT
>once|TRBJ2-7|10|TRBV20-1|.
CSARSYEQYF
TGCAGTGCTAGGTCGTACGAGCAGTACTTC
>.|TRBJ1-2|13|TRBV7-8|.
CASRAGANYGYTF
TGTGCCAGCAGGGCAGGGGCAAACTATGGCTACACCTTC
>.|TRBJ1-4|15|TRBV9|.
CAGLVKFAVNEKLFF
TGTGCCGGCCTAGTTAAGTTTGCGGTTAATGAAAAACTGTTTTTT
>.|TRBJ1-2|14|TRBV18|.
CASSPSGTNYGYTF
TGTGCCAGCTCACCCTCCGGGACAAATTATGGCTACACCTTC
>few|TRBJ2-2|16|TRBV6-6|.
CASSLNSGIGTGELFF
TGTGCCAGCAGCCTAAACTCAGGGATAGGGACCGGGGAGCTGTTTTTT
>.|TRBJ2-4|15|TRBV5-1|TRBD1
CASSLDRTGSHIQYF
TGCGCCAGCAGCTTGGACCGGACAGGGAGCCACATTCAGTACTTC